The rows below give T cell receptor beta chains drawn from one sample of a study of T cell responses to AZD1222 COVID-19 vaccine. Measured with immunoSEQ multiplex PCR; TCRdb has only the in-frame clones, and not every one. The table shows about 130,000 clones, with 70% to 90% occurring only once. Sequencing used peripheral blood, obtained on day 0 of AZD1222 vaccination. These receptors were taken from an adult in good health. CDR3s include the opening cysteine and the closing phenylalanine or tryptophan. A D gene is named only where the DNA matches it firmly. Only part of the rows carry a size: once, few, many, or a class if the clone is expanded.

j_gene: TRBJ2-7
v_gene: TRBV29-1
abundance: once
d_gene: NA
CDR3aa: CSVATGGSYEQYF
CDR3nt: TGCAGCGTGGCGACAGGCGGGTCCTACGAGCAGTACTTC

j_gene: TRBJ2-7
v_gene: TRBV5-1
abundance: NA
d_gene: TRBD1
CDR3aa: CASSREGQGYEQYF
CDR3nt: TGCGCCAGCAGCCGTGAGGGACAGGGCTACGAGCAGTACTTC

j_gene: TRBJ1-2
v_gene: TRBV3-1/TRBV3-2
abundance: NA
d_gene: TRBD1
CDR3aa: CASSQVGRQGHGYTF
CDR3nt: TGTGCCAGCAGCCAAGTGGGGCGACAGGGGCATGGCTACACCTTC

j_gene: TRBJ1-1
v_gene: TRBV4-2
abundance: NA
d_gene: NA
CDR3aa: CASSLTSRGTEAFF
CDR3nt: TGTGCCAGCAGCCTAACCTCCCGGGGGACTGAAGCTTTCTTT

j_gene: TRBJ2-7
v_gene: TRBV6-5
abundance: NA
d_gene: NA
CDR3aa: CASSIGRLYEQYF
CDR3nt: TGTGCCAGCAGCATAGGACGCCTCTACGAGCAGTACTTC

j_gene: TRBJ1-2
v_gene: TRBV19
abundance: NA
d_gene: NA
CDR3aa: CASSIVEATYGYTF
CDR3nt: TGTGCCAGTAGTATAGTCGAGGCTACCTATGGCTACACCTTC

j_gene: TRBJ2-4
v_gene: TRBV28
abundance: once
d_gene: NA
CDR3aa: CASLGAGGNIQYF
CDR3nt: TGTGCCAGCCTGGGGGCCGGCGGGAACATTCAGTACTTC

j_gene: TRBJ1-6
v_gene: TRBV19
abundance: NA
d_gene: TRBD1
CDR3aa: CASRQGIINSPLHF
CDR3nt: TGTGCCAGCAGACAGGGTATTATTAATTCACCCCTCCACTTT

j_gene: TRBJ1-2
v_gene: TRBV30
abundance: NA
d_gene: NA
CDR3aa: CAWSTEAYGYTF
CDR3nt: TGTGCCTGGAGTACCGAGGCGTATGGCTACACCTTC

j_gene: TRBJ1-2
v_gene: TRBV27
abundance: NA
d_gene: NA
CDR3aa: CASSLFVGPDYGYTF
CDR3nt: TGTGCCAGCAGTTTATTTGTGGGGCCGGACTATGGCTACACCTTC

j_gene: TRBJ2-1
v_gene: TRBV5-1
abundance: NA
d_gene: TRBD2
CDR3aa: CASSQYSGSISYNEQFF
CDR3nt: TGCGCCAGCAGCCAATATAGCGGGAGCATATCCTACAATGAGCAGTTCTTC

j_gene: TRBJ1-6
v_gene: TRBV28
abundance: NA
d_gene: NA
CDR3aa: CASSFRQNRAGGSPLHF
CDR3nt: TGTGCCAGCAGTTTTAGACAAAACAGGGCAGGTGGTTCACCCCTCCACTTT

j_gene: TRBJ1-5
v_gene: TRBV27
abundance: few
d_gene: NA
CDR3aa: CASSFGADFQPQHF
CDR3nt: TGTGCCAGCAGTTTCGGGGCAGACTTCCAGCCCCAGCATTTT

j_gene: TRBJ2-7
v_gene: TRBV7-8
abundance: once
d_gene: NA
CDR3aa: CASSLGQDYEQYF
CDR3nt: TGTGCCAGCAGCTTAGGACAGGACTACGAGCAGTACTTC

j_gene: TRBJ2-7
v_gene: TRBV14
abundance: NA
d_gene: NA
CDR3aa: CASSRLGRNSYEQYF
CDR3nt: TGTGCCAGCAGCCGCCTTGGACGGAACTCCTACGAGCAGTACTTC

j_gene: TRBJ2-7
v_gene: TRBV28
abundance: NA
d_gene: TRBD2
CDR3aa: CASSLLAGGPYEQYF
CDR3nt: TGTGCCAGCAGCTTATTAGCGGGAGGGCCCTACGAGCAGTACTTC

j_gene: TRBJ1-2
v_gene: TRBV18
abundance: NA
d_gene: NA
CDR3aa: CASSPSGTDNGYTF
CDR3nt: TGTGCCAGCTCACCTTCTGGGACGGACAACGGCTACACCTTC

j_gene: TRBJ2-1
v_gene: TRBV11-2
abundance: once
d_gene: NA
CDR3aa: CASSLNLDRPDNEQFF
CDR3nt: TGTGCCAGCAGCTTAAACCTCGACAGGCCAGACAATGAGCAGTTCTTC

j_gene: TRBJ1-1
v_gene: TRBV5-1
abundance: NA
d_gene: TRBD1
CDR3aa: CASSSGYGQGLSGEAFF
CDR3nt: TGCGCCAGCAGCTCCGGTTACGGACAGGGATTATCAGGTGAAGCTTTCTTT

j_gene: TRBJ2-3
v_gene: TRBV7-9
abundance: once
d_gene: NA
CDR3aa: CASSRSEGNTDTQYF
CDR3nt: TGTGCCAGCAGCCGCAGCGAGGGTAACACAGATACGCAGTATTTT

j_gene: TRBJ1-2
v_gene: TRBV11-2
abundance: NA
d_gene: NA
CDR3aa: CASSLDLGSYGYTF
CDR3nt: TGTGCCAGCAGCTTAGATTTGGGCTCCTATGGCTACACCTTC

j_gene: TRBJ1-4
v_gene: TRBV9
abundance: NA
d_gene: TRBD1
CDR3aa: CASSAQGGDRGREKLFF
CDR3nt: TGTGCCAGCAGCGCCCAGGGAGGGGACAGGGGGCGTGAAAAACTGTTTTTT

j_gene: TRBJ2-5
v_gene: TRBV4-1
abundance: NA
d_gene: TRBD2
CDR3aa: CASSQTSGRAPETQYF
CDR3nt: TGCGCCAGCAGCCAAACTAGCGGGAGGGCCCCAGAGACCCAGTACTTC

j_gene: TRBJ1-5
v_gene: TRBV28
abundance: NA
d_gene: NA
CDR3aa: CASSFRRQPQHF
CDR3nt: TGTGCCAGCAGTTTTCGCCGGCAGCCCCAGCATTTT

j_gene: TRBJ1-1
v_gene: TRBV7-6
abundance: NA
d_gene: NA
CDR3aa: CASSFRPTQNIGGRDTEAFF
CDR3nt: TGTGCCAGCAGCTTTAGACCCACACAAAATATCGGGGGTAGGGACACTGAAGCTTTCTTT

j_gene: TRBJ2-1
v_gene: TRBV6-5
abundance: once
d_gene: NA
CDR3aa: CASSYEASRSYNEQFF
CDR3nt: TGTGCCAGCAGTTACGAGGCTAGCAGGTCCTACAATGAGCAGTTCTTC

j_gene: TRBJ2-1
v_gene: TRBV19
abundance: NA
d_gene: NA
CDR3aa: CASSIDGFRYNEQFF
CDR3nt: TGTGCCAGTAGTATAGACGGGTTTCGCTACAATGAGCAGTTCTTC

j_gene: TRBJ1-3
v_gene: TRBV5-6
abundance: NA
d_gene: NA
CDR3aa: CASSFPGTVGNTIYF
CDR3nt: TGTGCCAGCAGCTTCCCCGGGACGGTAGGAAACACCATATATTTT

j_gene: TRBJ2-5
v_gene: TRBV21-1
abundance: NA
d_gene: NA
CDR3aa: CASSKCPGTSGRLPQTQYF
CDR3nt: TGTGCCAGCAGCAAATGCCCTGGGACTAGCGGGAGGCTCCCCCAGACCCAGTACTTC

j_gene: TRBJ1-2
v_gene: TRBV19
abundance: NA
d_gene: NA
CDR3aa: CASSIDLRRMGYGYTF
CDR3nt: TGTGCCAGTAGTATAGATCTTAGGAGGATGGGCTATGGCTACACCTTC

j_gene: TRBJ2-2
v_gene: TRBV5-1
abundance: NA
d_gene: NA
CDR3aa: CASSLTLAENTGELFF
CDR3nt: TGCGCCAGCAGCTTGACACTAGCCGAGAACACCGGGGAGCTGTTTTTT

j_gene: TRBJ2-7
v_gene: TRBV19
abundance: NA
d_gene: NA
CDR3aa: CATSGGAGIYEQYF
CDR3nt: TGTGCAACAAGTGGGGGGGCAGGGATCTACGAGCAGTACTTC

j_gene: TRBJ2-3
v_gene: TRBV28
abundance: NA
d_gene: NA
CDR3aa: CASVPGGTDTQYF
CDR3nt: TGTGCCAGCGTCCCGGGTGGCACAGATACGCAGTATTTT

j_gene: TRBJ2-3
v_gene: TRBV3-1/TRBV3-2
abundance: NA
d_gene: NA
CDR3aa: CASSQGHTSTDTQYF
CDR3nt: TGTGCCAGCAGCCAAGGACATACTAGCACAGATACGCAGTATTTT

j_gene: TRBJ2-5
v_gene: TRBV11-2
abundance: NA
d_gene: TRBD1
CDR3aa: CASSRDRGETQYF
CDR3nt: TGTGCCAGCAGCAGGGACAGGGGTGAGACCCAGTACTTC

j_gene: TRBJ1-1
v_gene: TRBV30
abundance: NA
d_gene: TRBD1
CDR3aa: CAWSPDRENTEAFF
CDR3nt: TGTGCCTGGAGTCCAGACAGGGAGAACACTGAAGCTTTCTTT

j_gene: TRBJ2-7
v_gene: TRBV11-2
abundance: NA
d_gene: TRBD2
CDR3aa: CASGWASGRNDEQYF
CDR3nt: TGTGCCAGCGGCTGGGCTAGCGGGAGGAACGACGAGCAGTACTTC

j_gene: TRBJ1-2
v_gene: TRBV3-1/TRBV3-2
abundance: many
d_gene: TRBD1
CDR3aa: CASSQDQGQVHYGYTF
CDR3nt: TGTGCCAGCAGCCAAGATCAGGGACAGGTCCACTATGGCTACACCTTC

j_gene: TRBJ2-6
v_gene: TRBV25-1
abundance: NA
d_gene: TRBD1
CDR3aa: CASSPGQGTSGANVLTF
CDR3nt: TGTGCCAGCAGCCCGGGACAGGGGACCTCTGGGGCCAACGTCCTGACTTTC

j_gene: TRBJ1-3
v_gene: TRBV24-1
abundance: NA
d_gene: NA
CDR3aa: CATNEGVRSGNTIYF
CDR3nt: TGTGCCACCAACGAGGGGGTCCGCTCTGGAAACACCATATATTTT

j_gene: TRBJ2-7
v_gene: TRBV10-3
abundance: NA
d_gene: NA
CDR3aa: CAISEGSREYEQYF
CDR3nt: TGTGCCATCAGTGAAGGGTCTAGGGAATACGAGCAGTACTTC

j_gene: TRBJ1-1
v_gene: TRBV7-9
abundance: NA
d_gene: NA
CDR3aa: CASSLLMFGENTEAFF
CDR3nt: TGTGCCAGCAGCTTACTCATGTTTGGGGAGAACACTGAAGCTTTCTTT

j_gene: TRBJ2-6
v_gene: TRBV9
abundance: NA
d_gene: NA
CDR3aa: CASSPRMAGANVLTF
CDR3nt: TGTGCCAGCAGCCCCCGTATGGCTGGGGCCAACGTCCTGACTTTC

j_gene: TRBJ1-4
v_gene: TRBV4-2
abundance: once
d_gene: NA
CDR3aa: CASSPREEEKLFF
CDR3nt: TGTGCCAGCAGTCCCCGGGAAGAAGAAAAACTGTTTTTT

j_gene: TRBJ1-1
v_gene: TRBV4-1
abundance: NA
d_gene: NA
CDR3aa: CAGSPGRGLTNTEAFF
CDR3nt: TGCGCCGGCAGCCCCGGAAGGGGACTGACGAACACTGAAGCTTTCTTT

j_gene: TRBJ1-2
v_gene: TRBV9
abundance: NA
d_gene: TRBD1
CDR3aa: CASSPGQGNYGYTF
CDR3nt: TGTGCCAGCAGCCCCGGACAGGGGAACTATGGCTACACCTTC

j_gene: TRBJ1-6
v_gene: TRBV3-1/TRBV3-2
abundance: NA
d_gene: NA
CDR3aa: CASSQGPRGDPYNSPLHF
CDR3nt: TGTGCCAGCAGCCAAGGCCCTCGAGGGGATCCCTATAATTCACCCCTCCACTTT

j_gene: TRBJ2-7
v_gene: TRBV25-1
abundance: NA
d_gene: TRBD1
CDR3aa: CASSDRSGTAYYEQYF
CDR3nt: TGTGCCAGCAGTGATCGTTCGGGGACAGCCTACTACGAGCAGTACTTC

j_gene: TRBJ2-7
v_gene: TRBV30
abundance: NA
d_gene: TRBD1
CDR3aa: CAWSEGDRVAYEQYF
CDR3nt: TGTGCCTGGAGTGAGGGGGACAGGGTTGCTTACGAGCAGTACTTC

j_gene: TRBJ1-2
v_gene: TRBV19
abundance: NA
d_gene: TRBD1
CDR3aa: CASSFSRGQNYGYTF
CDR3nt: TGTGCCAGTAGTTTCTCCAGGGGACAGAACTATGGCTACACCTTC

j_gene: TRBJ1-5
v_gene: TRBV11-1
abundance: NA
d_gene: NA
CDR3aa: CASSLRDDKRNQPQHF
CDR3nt: TGTGCCAGCAGCCTACGGGACGACAAGCGCAATCAGCCCCAGCATTTT

j_gene: TRBJ2-1
v_gene: TRBV27
abundance: NA
d_gene: NA
CDR3aa: CASSPGPYNEQFF
CDR3nt: TGTGCCAGCAGTCCTGGACCATACAATGAGCAGTTCTTC

j_gene: TRBJ2-1
v_gene: TRBV25-1
abundance: NA
d_gene: NA
CDR3aa: CASSLGGRVSEQFF
CDR3nt: TGTGCCAGCAGTCTCGGGGGAAGGGTGAGCGAGCAGTTCTTC

j_gene: TRBJ2-2
v_gene: TRBV7-9
abundance: once
d_gene: TRBD2
CDR3aa: CASSSSGRAELFF
CDR3nt: TGTGCCAGCAGCTCCTCTGGGAGGGCGGAGCTGTTTTTT

j_gene: TRBJ2-1
v_gene: TRBV28
abundance: NA
d_gene: TRBD2
CDR3aa: CASSSRGAGVYNEQFF
CDR3nt: TGTGCCAGCAGTTCCCGCGGGGCGGGGGTTTACAATGAGCAGTTCTTC

j_gene: TRBJ1-1
v_gene: TRBV29-1
abundance: NA
d_gene: NA
CDR3aa: CSSSWGGTEAFF
CDR3nt: TGCAGCTCCAGTTGGGGGGGCACTGAAGCTTTCTTT

j_gene: TRBJ1-1
v_gene: TRBV7-9
abundance: NA
d_gene: NA
CDR3aa: CASSLEGMNTEAFF
CDR3nt: TGTGCCAGCAGCTTAGAGGGTATGAACACTGAAGCTTTCTTT